Listed below are T cell receptor beta chains from one sample, sequenced in a study of shared clonotypes between healthy human individuals. The repertoire was sequenced with immunoSEQ multiplex PCR; TCRdb's copy has only in-frame clones and lacks some. The sample lists 2 million or so clones, approximately 94% occurring once. Source material: naive CD8+ T cells sorted from blood. The receptors here all came from a man between 18 and 35 years old in good health. Each CDR3 is given with its conserved first and last residue. The D gene is left open where the match is weak. Rows may omit the clone size; those that give it use once, few, many or a size class.

D gene	V gene	clone size	J gene	CDR3 DNA	CDR3 protein
.	TRBV6-5	.	TRBJ1-1	TGTGCCAGCAGTTACAGGACAGAGAACACTGAAGCTTTCTTT	CASSYRTENTEAFF
.	TRBV9	.	TRBJ2-7	TGTGCCAGCAGCGTAGGACAGGACCTCGAGCAGTACTTC	CASSVGQDLEQYF
TRBD2	TRBV7-9	.	TRBJ2-5	TGTGCCAGCAGCTTAAGGAGGTGGGAGGGGAGCCAAGAGACCCAGTACTTC	CASSLRRWEGSQETQYF
TRBD2	TRBV10-2	.	TRBJ2-3	TGCGCCAGCAGTAGGACTAGCGGGAGGGGAGGCGCACACACAGATACGCAGTATTTT	CASSRTSGRGGAHTDTQYF
.	TRBV27	.	TRBJ2-7	TGTGCCTGGGGCAGGTCACCCTACGAGCAGTACTTC	CAWGRSPYEQYF
.	TRBV9	.	TRBJ1-2	TGTGCCAGCAGCCCTCGTGACCCGTTCTATGGCTACACCTTC	CASSPRDPFYGYTF
TRBD1	TRBV25-1	.	TRBJ2-5	TGTGCCAGCAGTGATAATGCCGACAGGGTCCAAGAGACCCAGTACTTC	CASSDNADRVQETQYF
.	TRBV28	.	TRBJ2-7	TGTGCCAGCAGTTTAATAATAGAGGGGAACGAGCAGTACTTC	CASSLIIEGNEQYF
TRBD1	TRBV28	.	TRBJ1-5	TGTGCCAGCAGTTTCGGACGAGGGGGCTTTAGCAATCAGCCCCAGCATTTT	CASSFGRGGFSNQPQHF
.	TRBV11-2	.	TRBJ2-7	TGTGCCAGCAGCTTAGGACCTAGCCGATCCTACGAGCAGTACTTC	CASSLGPSRSYEQYF
.	TRBV7-8	.	TRBJ2-5	TGTGCCAGCAGCTTGCCTGGACTTCCGGAGACCCAGTACTTC	CASSLPGLPETQYF
TRBD2	TRBV7-8	.	TRBJ2-2	TGTGCCAGCCTCTTAGCCAGCGGGAGCCTTAAGTACACCGGGGAGCTGTTTTTT	CASLLASGSLKYTGELFF
.	TRBV29-1	.	TRBJ2-1	TGCAGCGTTGGACCGGTCCTGGGGCAGGGAGGTGGCAATGAGCAGTTCTTC	CSVGPVLGQGGGNEQFF
.	TRBV30	.	TRBJ2-7	TGTGCCTGGGTTGGGACCCCCCGCTACGAGCAGTACTTC	CAWVGTPRYEQYF
.	TRBV5-4	.	TRBJ2-5	TGTGCCAGCAGCTTAGACTATGGCCAAGAGACCCAGTACTTC	CASSLDYGQETQYF
TRBD2	TRBV7-9	.	TRBJ2-2	TGTGCCAGCAGCCAGGGACTAGCGGGAGTAATCACCGGGGAGCTGTTTTTT	CASSQGLAGVITGELFF
TRBD2	TRBV7-2	once	TRBJ2-1	TGTGCCAGCAGCAAACGGGAGGGCCTCTACAATGAGCAGTTCTTC	CASSKREGLYNEQFF
TRBD1	TRBV4-1	.	TRBJ1-2	TGCGCCAGCAGCCAAGGGGACAGCACCTATGGCTACACCTTC	CASSQGDSTYGYTF
TRBD2	TRBV4-1	.	TRBJ2-2	TGCGCCAGCAGGGGAGGAGCGGGGGGTACCGGGGAGCTGTTTTTT	CASRGGAGGTGELFF
.	TRBV4-1	.	TRBJ2-7	TGCGCCAGCAGCCAAGTTCCATCCGCCGAGCAGTACTTC	CASSQVPSAEQYF
.	TRBV7-9	.	TRBJ2-1	TGTGCCAGCAGCTTAGGAGTTAGCGGAGTCTACAATGAGCAGTTCTTC	CASSLGVSGVYNEQFF
.	TRBV29-1	.	TRBJ2-2	TGCAGCGTAATGACAGTCGCGAACACCGGGGAGCTGTTTTTT	CSVMTVANTGELFF
TRBD1	TRBV9	.	TRBJ1-1	TGTGCCAGCAGCGTAGGAGGGACAGGGCCTGAAGCTTTCTTT	CASSVGGTGPEAFF
.	TRBV27	.	TRBJ2-7	TGTGCCAGCAGCCGTAGTATGGGGGGCCCCTACGAGCAGTACTTC	CASSRSMGGPYEQYF
.	TRBV5-1	.	TRBJ2-3	TGCGCCAGCAGCTTGAAGGGCCAGGACCACACAGATACGCAGTATTTT	CASSLKGQDHTDTQYF
TRBD2	TRBV2	.	TRBJ2-7	TGTGCCAGCAGTGAAGACGGGGGGTACGAGCAGTACTTC	CASSEDGGYEQYF
TRBD1	TRBV5-1	once	TRBJ1-1	TGCGCCAGCACCCACAGGGGGGCGAACACTGAAGCTTTCTTT	CASTHRGANTEAFF
.	TRBV7-9	.	TRBJ1-5	TGTGCCAGCAGCTTTGGAGATAGCAATCAGCCCCAGCATTTT	CASSFGDSNQPQHF
.	TRBV29-1	.	TRBJ2-3	TGCAGCGTTGTAGGGAGTAGGAGCACAGATACGCAGTATTTT	CSVVGSRSTDTQYF
TRBD1	TRBV2	.	TRBJ1-4	TGTGCCAGCAGGGACAGGGGGAATGAAAAACTGTTTTTT	CASRDRGNEKLFF
.	TRBV2	.	TRBJ2-4	TGTGCCAGCAGTGATGGGAGGTTAGGGTACTTC	CASSDGRLGYF
.	TRBV2	once	TRBJ1-1	TGTGCCAGCAGGGTGCTCCAGATCCCGAACACTGAAGCTTTCTTT	CASRVLQIPNTEAFF
TRBD2	TRBV6-5	.	TRBJ2-3	TGTGCCAGCAGTTACTCGGCTAGCGGGGCCACAGATACGCAGTATTTT	CASSYSASGATDTQYF
TRBD1	TRBV5-6	once	TRBJ1-4	TGTGCCAGCAGCTGGCCCGACAGGGTTAATGAAAAACTGTTTTTT	CASSWPDRVNEKLFF
TRBD1	TRBV27	.	TRBJ1-1	TGTGCCAGCAGTTACCGACAGGGTAACACTGAAGCTTTCTTT	CASSYRQGNTEAFF
.	TRBV28	.	TRBJ2-1	TGTGCCAGCAGTGGCAATGAGCAGTTCTTC	CASSGNEQFF
TRBD1	TRBV4-1	.	TRBJ1-5	TGCGCCAGCAGCCAAGACAACAGGGGAGATCAGCCCCAGCATTTT	CASSQDNRGDQPQHF
.	TRBV5-1	.	TRBJ2-1	TGCGCCAGCAGCTTGCTATGGGACCGGAGCTCCTACAATGAGCAGTTCTTC	CASSLLWDRSSYNEQFF
TRBD1	TRBV10-3	.	TRBJ1-5	TGTGCCATCAGTGATCCGGGACAGGGGTCAAATCAGCCCCAGCATTTT	CAISDPGQGSNQPQHF
.	TRBV6-1	once	TRBJ2-7	TGTGCCAGCAGTGAACTAGCCCTGGGTAGGGGCTACGAGCAGTACTTC	CASSELALGRGYEQYF
.	TRBV5-4	.	TRBJ1-1	TGTGCCAGCAGCAACGGGGGAGGGTTGGGGAACACTGAAGCTTTCTTT	CASSNGGGLGNTEAFF
.	TRBV27	.	TRBJ2-7	TGTGCCAGCAGCCAAGGGCGCGGGAATCTGGAGCAGTACTTC	CASSQGRGNLEQYF
TRBD2	TRBV29-1	.	TRBJ2-5	TGCAGCGTTGAACTAGCGGGGGGAGGAAAGACCCAGTACTTC	CSVELAGGGKTQYF
.	TRBV19	.	TRBJ2-3	TGTGCCAGTAGTACTTCCCACTCGCACGATACGCAGTATTTT	CASSTSHSHDTQYF
.	TRBV6-1	.	TRBJ1-4	TGTGCCAGCCTTCTCCGGGACGGGGGCGAAAAACTGTTTTTT	CASLLRDGGEKLFF
TRBD2	TRBV6-1	.	TRBJ2-1	TGTGCCGGGAGAACCGGGACTAGCGTGTTCTTC	CAGRTGTSVFF
.	TRBV5-6	.	TRBJ2-3	TGTGCCAGCAGCTTGGAATGGGGTCGGAACACAGATACGCAGTATTTT	CASSLEWGRNTDTQYF
TRBD2	TRBV29-1	.	TRBJ2-1	TGCAGCGTTGAAGATTCCACTAGCGGGAGTTTAGCGCAGTTCTTC	CSVEDSTSGSLAQFF
TRBD1	TRBV4-3	.	TRBJ1-2	TGCGCCAGCAGCCAAGGGGGGACAGGGTATGAAAATGGCTACACCTTC	CASSQGGTGYENGYTF
TRBD2	TRBV6-6	once	TRBJ2-5	TGTGCCAGCAGTTACACAACTAGCGGGATCAGAGAGACCCAGTACTTC	CASSYTTSGIRETQYF
.	TRBV13	.	TRBJ2-7	TGTGCCAGCACAAGGGGGCGGGAGTTCTACGAGCAGTACTTC	CASTRGREFYEQYF